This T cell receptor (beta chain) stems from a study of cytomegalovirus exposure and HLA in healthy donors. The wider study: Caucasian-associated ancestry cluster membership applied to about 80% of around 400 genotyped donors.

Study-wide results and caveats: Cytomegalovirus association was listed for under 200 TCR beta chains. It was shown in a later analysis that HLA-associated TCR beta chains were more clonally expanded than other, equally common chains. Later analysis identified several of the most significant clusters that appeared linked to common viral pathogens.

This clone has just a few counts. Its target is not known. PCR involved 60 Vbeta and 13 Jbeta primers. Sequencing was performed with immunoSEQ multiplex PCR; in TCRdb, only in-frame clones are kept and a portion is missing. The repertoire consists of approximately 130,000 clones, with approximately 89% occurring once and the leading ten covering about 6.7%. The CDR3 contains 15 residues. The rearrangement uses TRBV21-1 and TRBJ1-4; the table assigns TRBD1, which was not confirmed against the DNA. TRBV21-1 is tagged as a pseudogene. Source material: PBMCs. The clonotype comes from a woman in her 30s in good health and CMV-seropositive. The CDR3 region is CASSTRDRVGEKLFF. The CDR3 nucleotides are TGTGCCAGCAGCACCCGGGACAGGGTAGGTGAAAAACTGTTTTTT.